These T cell receptor beta chains were read from a single sample in a study of shared clonotypes between healthy human individuals. Here immunoSEQ multiplex PCR was the method, and the copy in TCRdb shows in-frame clones only, minus some. Of 2 million to 2.5 million clones listed, 85% to 95% are singletons. The sequencing input was naive CD4+ T cells from PBMCs. These receptors were obtained from a man younger than 30 in good health. Some clones in this sample may be carry-over from other donors' samples. Each CDR3 is given with its conserved first and last residue. A D gene is named only where the DNA matches it firmly. A clone size is listed for some rows: how often the clone was seen (once, few, many), or a class if it is expanded.

size	D	V	J	CDR3	DNA
-	-	TRBV19	TRBJ2-7	CASSQGPQEGYEQYF	TGTGCCAGTAGTCAGGGCCCCCAAGAAGGCTACGAGCAGTACTTC
few	-	TRBV29-1	TRBJ1-1	CSVGRTIMNTEAFF	TGCAGCGTTGGACGGACGATCATGAACACTGAAGCTTTCTTT
-	-	TRBV28	TRBJ2-2	CASSLSGLSNTGELFF	TGTGCCAGCAGTTTATCAGGGTTATCGAACACCGGGGAGCTGTTTTTT
-	-	TRBV6-6	TRBJ1-2	CASSRAAGSTTHGYTF	TGTGCCAGCAGTAGGGCCGCGGGCAGTACAACCCATGGCTACACCTTC
-	-	TRBV14	TRBJ2-3	CASSLGGTDTQYF	TGTGCCAGCAGCCTAGGGGGGACAGATACGCAGTATTTT
-	TRBD1	TRBV30	TRBJ2-3	CAWTTGVTDTQYF	TGTGCCTGGACGACAGGGGTCACAGATACGCAGTATTTT
-	-	TRBV28	TRBJ1-4	CASSLYKTTNEKLFF	TGTGCCAGCAGTCTCTACAAAACGACTAATGAAAAACTGTTTTTT
-	TRBD1	TRBV28	TRBJ2-7	CASSLPTGISSYEQYF	TGTGCCAGCAGCCTCCCGACAGGGATCAGCTCCTACGAGCAGTACTTC
once	TRBD2	TRBV11-2	TRBJ2-5	CASSLVPGLAEETQYF	TGTGCCAGCAGCTTAGTTCCGGGACTAGCGGAAGAGACCCAGTACTTC
-	-	TRBV19	TRBJ1-4	CATTLRAGREKLFF	TGTGCCACCACCCTCCGGGCCGGACGTGAAAAACTGTTTTTT
-	TRBD1	TRBV19	TRBJ1-1	CATYYRDRGDAFF	TGTGCCACCTATTACCGGGACAGGGGAGATGCTTTCTTT
-	-	TRBV11-2	TRBJ1-1	CASSLGPVGTEAFF	TGTGCCAGCAGCTTAGGCCCGGTCGGGACTGAAGCTTTCTTT
-	-	TRBV28	TRBJ1-2	CASSHKSYTF	TGTGCCAGCAGCCATAAGAGCTACACCTTC
-	TRBD2	TRBV18	TRBJ2-5	CASSPRVAGLGETQYF	TGTGCCAGCTCACCAAGAGTAGCGGGTTTGGGGGAGACCCAGTACTTC
-	TRBD1	TRBV9	TRBJ2-1	CASSVAGTGKLSEQFF	TGTGCCAGCAGCGTTGCCGGGACAGGGAAATTAAGTGAGCAGTTCTTC
-	-	TRBV6-5	TRBJ1-4	CASRTTGATNEKLFF	TGTGCCAGCAGAACTACAGGAGCAACTAATGAAAAACTGTTTTTT
-	TRBD2	TRBV5-1	TRBJ2-7	CASSTHPDSGVRSEQYF	TGCGCCAGCAGCACGCACCCTGATAGCGGGGTTAGAAGCGAGCAGTACTTC
-	-	TRBV5-1	TRBJ1-1	CASSLGTWGTEAFF	TGCGCCAGCAGCTTGGGCACTTGGGGCACTGAAGCTTTCTTT
-	-	TRBV15	TRBJ1-1	CASGAGLNTEAFF	TGTGCCTCGGGGGCAGGTTTGAACACTGAAGCTTTCTTT
-	-	TRBV7-9	TRBJ2-7	CASSPPRAGNYEQYF	TGTGCCAGCAGCCCCCCCCGAGCAGGGAACTACGAGCAGTACTTC
once	-	TRBV5-1	TRBJ2-1	CASSVDDTMSSYNEQFF	TGCGCCAGCAGCGTGGATGATACGATGAGCTCCTACAATGAGCAGTTCTTC
-	TRBD2	TRBV5-1	TRBJ2-2	CASSFPGLANGELFF	TGCGCCAGCAGCTTCCCGGGACTAGCAAACGGGGAGCTGTTTTTT
-	-	TRBV9	TRBJ2-1	CASSVGSTYNEQFF	TGTGCCAGCAGCGTCGGCTCGACCTACAATGAGCAGTTCTTC
-	TRBD1	TRBV27	TRBJ1-5	CASSLRDRVGQPQHF	TGTGCCAGCAGTTTAAGGGACAGGGTAGGTCAGCCCCAGCATTTT
-	TRBD2	TRBV18	TRBJ2-7	CASSPFSGSISYEQYF	TGTGCCAGCTCACCATTTAGCGGGAGTATCTCCTACGAGCAGTACTTC
-	TRBD1	TRBV14	TRBJ2-5	CASSQRPLDREETQYF	TGTGCCAGCAGCCAACGTCCCCTGGACAGGGAGGAGACCCAGTACTTC
-	-	TRBV7-9	TRBJ1-3	CASSPVSRPSGNTIYF	TGTGCCAGCAGCCCTGTTTCGAGGCCCTCTGGAAACACCATATATTTT
-	TRBD2	TRBV2	TRBJ2-3	CASLAEASTDTQYF	TGTGCCAGCCTAGCGGAAGCTAGCACAGATACGCAGTATTTT
-	-	TRBV7-9	TRBJ1-1	CASSLDSPNTEAFF	TGTGCCAGCAGCCTGGACAGCCCTAACACTGAAGCTTTCTTT
once	-	TRBV4-1	TRBJ2-3	CASSTGSTDTQYF	TGCGCCAGCAGTACAGGGAGCACAGATACGCAGTATTTT
-	-	TRBV6-5	TRBJ2-7	CASSLRRGEQYF	TGTGCCAGCAGCCTCCGACGGGGCGAGCAGTACTTC
-	-	TRBV6-6	TRBJ2-1	CAAMFANEQFF	TGTGCCGCCATGTTCGCCAATGAGCAGTTCTTC
few	TRBD1	TRBV5-1	TRBJ1-5	CASSGETGSAQHF	TGCGCCAGCAGCGGGGAGACAGGGAGTGCCCAGCATTTT
once	-	TRBV27	TRBJ2-5	CASSLRGRDKKQETQYF	TGTGCCAGCAGTTTAAGGGGGAGGGACAAGAAACAAGAGACCCAGTACTTC
-	TRBD1	TRBV6-5	TRBJ2-7	CASSGDRLTYEQYF	TGTGCCAGCAGTGGGGACAGACTGACCTACGAGCAGTACTTC
-	-	TRBV28	TRBJ2-7	CASTEGGAYEQYF	TGTGCCAGCACCGAAGGCGGGGCCTACGAGCAGTACTTC
-	TRBD2	TRBV7-9	TRBJ2-1	CASSPGLAGVDNEQFF	TGTGCCAGCAGCCCTGGACTAGCGGGAGTTGACAATGAGCAGTTCTTC
-	TRBD1	TRBV9	TRBJ2-5	CASSGQGAGFETQYF	TGTGCCAGCAGCGGACAGGGGGCAGGTTTTGAGACCCAGTACTTC
once	-	TRBV28	TRBJ2-7	CASRIDGAYEQYF	TGTGCCAGCAGAATAGACGGGGCCTACGAGCAGTACTTC
-	-	TRBV5-1	TRBJ1-5	CASSPTGENQPQHF	TGCGCCAGCAGCCCTACGGGCGAAAATCAGCCCCAGCATTTT
-	-	TRBV5-1	TRBJ1-1	CASSFILGADEAFF	TGCGCCAGCAGCTTCATTCTGGGGGCTGATGAAGCTTTCTTT
-	-	TRBV6-1	TRBJ1-5	CASSEDIAQHF	TGTGCCAGCAGTGAGGACATAGCCCAGCATTTT
-	TRBD2	TRBV9	TRBJ2-4	CASSVAGTSGLANIQYF	TGTGCCAGCAGCGTAGCTGGGACTAGCGGGTTGGCAAACATTCAGTACTTC
once	-	TRBV2	TRBJ2-2	CASTFSGGSGTGELFF	TGTGCCAGCACCTTCAGTGGGGGGAGTGGGACCGGGGAGCTGTTTTTT
-	-	TRBV28	TRBJ2-7	CASRTAGGSSYEQYF	TGTGCCAGCAGGACCGCTGGCGGTAGCTCCTACGAGCAGTACTTC
-	-	TRBV16	TRBJ2-3	CASSRRQDPTDTQYF	TGTGCCAGCAGTCGCCGCCAAGATCCCACAGATACGCAGTATTTT
-	TRBD2	TRBV18	TRBJ2-5	CASSPGLAGGGETQYF	TGTGCCAGCTCGCCGGGACTAGCGGGAGGAGGGGAGACCCAGTACTTC
-	-	TRBV28	TRBJ1-2	CASSRGGGSRYGYTF	TGTGCCAGCAGTAGGGGAGGCGGGAGTCGATATGGCTACACCTTC
few	-	TRBV28	TRBJ2-7	CASSSGSTRYEQYF	TGTGCCAGCAGCTCCGGGTCTACGAGGTACGAGCAGTACTTC
-	-	TRBV7-2	TRBJ1-2	CASSFIVRERPYGYTF	TGTGCCAGCAGCTTTATCGTCAGGGAGAGACCCTATGGCTACACCTTC
once	-	TRBV7-6	TRBJ2-7	CASSLLALTGYEQYF	TGTGCCAGCAGCTTACTAGCGTTAACCGGCTACGAGCAGTACTTC
-	TRBD1	TRBV2	TRBJ2-4	CASTTDRGLAKNIQYF	TGTGCCAGCACTACGGACAGGGGTTTAGCCAAAAACATTCAGTACTTC
-	TRBD2	TRBV4-3	TRBJ2-2	CASSPTGLAGGLGELFF	TGCGCCAGCAGCCCGACAGGGCTAGCGGGAGGTCTCGGGGAGCTGTTTTTT
-	-	TRBV5-1	TRBJ2-5	CASSLPGQETQYF	TGCGCCAGCAGCTTGCCAGGGCAAGAGACCCAGTACTTC
few	TRBD1	TRBV9	TRBJ1-1	CASSGIGQGNTEAFF	TGTGCCAGCAGCGGGATAGGACAGGGGAACACTGAAGCTTTCTTT